This paragraph reports one T cell receptor beta chain. As handled by the study authors: Estimation of nucleated cell counts was performed using reference gene primer amplification. The method was immunoSEQ multiplex PCR; TCRdb's version includes in-frame clones alone and lacks a portion of them. The V and J calls and the clone size are those of that table, but D and trimming were determined from the DNA. The data hold 250,000 to 350,000 clones, with about 81% observed a single time. Followed longitudinally, the Seattle patients had been enrolled during active infection. CDR1 and CDR2 from the germline V gene are LGHNA and YSLEER. The CDR3 is 16 amino acids. V shed 2 bases and J 6 bases; nucleotides not matched to a gene: 4. This sample stems from a study of blood T cell repertoires in COVID-19. About the study: Collection of acute and convalescent COVID-19 samples took place in the United States, Italy and Spain. PBMCs, B-cell-depleted T cells, or T cells provided the cDNA or gDNA that made up the material.

What was sequenced was peripheral blood. The receptor was isolated from a human donor with COVID-19, enrolled during active disease. The donor label of this sample is uncertain. The chain carries TRBV4-3 and TRBJ2-1; 13 nucleotides match TRBD2. The CDR3 region is CASSQYTSGRANEQFF. Here the CDR3 DNA reads TGCGCCAGCAGCCAATATACTAGCGGGAGGGCCAATGAGCAGTTCTTC.